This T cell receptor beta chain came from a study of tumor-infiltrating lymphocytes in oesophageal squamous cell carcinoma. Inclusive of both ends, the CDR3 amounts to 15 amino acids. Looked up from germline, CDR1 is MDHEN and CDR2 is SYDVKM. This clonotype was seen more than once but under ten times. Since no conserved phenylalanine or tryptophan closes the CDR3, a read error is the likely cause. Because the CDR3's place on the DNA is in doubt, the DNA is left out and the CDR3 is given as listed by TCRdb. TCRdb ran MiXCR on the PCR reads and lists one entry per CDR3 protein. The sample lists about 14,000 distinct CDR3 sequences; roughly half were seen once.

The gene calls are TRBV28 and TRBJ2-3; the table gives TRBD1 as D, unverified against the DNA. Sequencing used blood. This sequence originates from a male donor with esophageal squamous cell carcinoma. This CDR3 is CASTSARGGGYTFGS.